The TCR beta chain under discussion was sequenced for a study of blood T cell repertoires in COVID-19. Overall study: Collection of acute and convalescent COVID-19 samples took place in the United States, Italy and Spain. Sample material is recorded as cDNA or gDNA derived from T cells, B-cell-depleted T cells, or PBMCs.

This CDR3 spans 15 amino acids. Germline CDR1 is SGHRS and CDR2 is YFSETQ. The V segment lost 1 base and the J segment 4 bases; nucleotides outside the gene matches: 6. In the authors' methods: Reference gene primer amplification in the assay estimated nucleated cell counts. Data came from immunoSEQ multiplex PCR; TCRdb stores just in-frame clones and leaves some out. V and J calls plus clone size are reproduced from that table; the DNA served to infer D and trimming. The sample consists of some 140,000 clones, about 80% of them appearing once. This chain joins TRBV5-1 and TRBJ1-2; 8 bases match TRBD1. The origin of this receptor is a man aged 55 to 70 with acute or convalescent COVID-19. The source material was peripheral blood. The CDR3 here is CASSLQGQGAYGYTF. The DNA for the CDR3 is TGCGCCAGCAGCTTGCAGGGTCAGGGGGCCTATGGCTACACCTTC.